This is a list of T cell receptor beta chains from one sample in a study of breast tumors, draining lymph nodes, adjacent tissues. One entry per CDR3 protein, called by TCRdb with MiXCR from the multiplex PCR reads. Of 150,000 to 200,000 distinct CDR3 sequences in the sample, roughly 31% were seen once. Sequencing was done on a sample of axillary lymph node tissue. The receptors here all came from a female donor with breast cancer. Some clones in this sample may be carry-over from other donors' samples. Each CDR3 is given with its conserved first and last residue. D genes are given only for firm matches. Size is stated for part of the rows, as once, few or many counts, or as a class when the clone is expanded.

j_gene,v_gene,d_gene,abundance,CDR3nt,CDR3aa
TRBJ2-5,TRBV20-1,TRBD2,.,TGCAGTGCTCACGGACTAGCGGACCCGTCCTTC,CSAHGLADPSF
TRBJ1-1,TRBV20-1,.,.,TGCAGTGCTACACCCCGTGGGGCTGAAGCTTTCTTT,CSATPRGAEAFF
TRBJ2-3,TRBV7-6,.,many,TGTGCCAGCAGCTTAAATAGGGATACGCAGTATTTT,CASSLNRDTQYF
TRBJ2-3,TRBV7-8,.,many,TGTGCCAGCAGCTCCTCCGGGACCTTTAGCACAGATACGCAGTATTTT,CASSSSGTFSTDTQYF
TRBJ2-5,TRBV29-1,.,.,TGCAGCGTGGCCCGGGACATTCCTGGGACCCAGCAGTTC,CSVARDIPGTQQF
TRBJ2-7,TRBV28,TRBD1,many,TGTGCCAGCCTGAGACAGGGGGCCTACGAGCAGTACTTC,CASLRQGAYEQYF
TRBJ1-4,TRBV19,.,.,TGTGCCAGTAAATCAGGGAATGAAAAACTGTTTTTT,CASKSGNEKLFF
TRBJ1-2,TRBV10-2,TRBD1,.,TGCGCCAGCAGTGATCACGGACAGGGGAACTATGGCTACACCTTC,CASSDHGQGNYGYTF
TRBJ2-2,TRBV3-1,TRBD1,.,TGTGCCAGCAGTCTTACAACAGGGGCCCCGAACACCGGGGAGCTGTTTTTT,CASSLTTGAPNTGELFF
TRBJ2-3,TRBV30,.,many,TGTGCCTGGAGAGGGAGGAGCACAGATACGCAGTATTTT,CAWRGRSTDTQYF
TRBJ2-3,TRBV24-1,.,.,TGTGCTATAGGGGTGACTAGCACAGATACGCAGTATTTT,CAIGVTSTDTQYF
TRBJ2-3,TRBV29-1,.,many,TGCAGCGTTGTTCTGGACTACACAGATACGCAGTATTTT,CSVVLDYTDTQYF
TRBJ1-1,TRBV7-2,.,.,TGTGCCAGCAGCTCACAGGGTGGAGGTGAAGCTTTCTTT,CASSSQGGGEAFF
TRBJ1-6,TRBV19,.,many,TGTGCCAGTAGTATTCCCGGGTCTAATTCACCCCTCCACTTT,CASSIPGSNSPLHF
TRBJ1-3,TRBV7-9,TRBD1,many,TGTGCCAGCAGCGTCGGGACAGTTGGAAACACCATATATTTT,CASSVGTVGNTIYF
TRBJ1-2,TRBV20-1,TRBD1,many,TGCAGTGCTAGTTCCGGGACAGACCCTTGGTATGGCTACACCTTC,CSASSGTDPWYGYTF
TRBJ1-2,TRBV5-1,.,many,TGCGCCAGCAGCTTGGGGTCAGGTGGACCTAACTATGGCTACACCTTC,CASSLGSGGPNYGYTF
TRBJ1-4,TRBV20-1,.,many,TGCAGTGCTAGTCTCGGACCCCTCCTGTTTTTT,CSASLGPLLFF
TRBJ1-4,TRBV7-2,TRBD1,many,TGTGCCAGCAGCTCGGGACAGGGAGGTGAAAAACTGTTTTTT,CASSSGQGGEKLFF
TRBJ2-1,TRBV20-1,TRBD2,.,TGCAGTGCGTGGACTGGCGGGAGGGCCAATGAGCAGCTCTTC,CSAWTGGRANEQLF
TRBJ1-2,TRBV5-8,.,many,TGTGCCAGCAGCTTGGAAGCGGGGATCGGTTCTGGCTACACCTTC,CASSLEAGIGSGYTF
TRBJ2-2,TRBV29-1,.,once,TGCAGCGTTGAATCAGGGGTCACCGGGGAGCTGTTTTTT,CSVESGVTGELFF
TRBJ1-5,TRBV6-6,.,.,TGTGCCAGCAGTCCCTCCAAAGGGCAGCCCCAGCATTTT,CASSPSKGQPQHF
TRBJ1-4,TRBV5-1,TRBD1,many,TGCGCCAGCAGCTGGGGGACAGGGAGGACTGAAAAACTGTTTTTT,CASSWGTGRTEKLFF
TRBJ1-5,TRBV20-1,.,many,TGCAGTGCTCACCAATACAATCAGCCCCAGCATTTT,CSAHQYNQPQHF
TRBJ2-1,TRBV29-1,.,.,TGCAGCTACACAGGGAACTACAATGAGCAGTTCTTC,CSYTGNYNEQFF
TRBJ2-1,TRBV3-1,TRBD2,.,TGTGCCAGCAGCCAAGCGGGAGGCGGGGACAATGAGCAGTTCTTC,CASSQAGGGDNEQFF
TRBJ1-1,TRBV7-2,.,.,TGTGCCAGCAGCTTCCAAGGGGCGGACACTGAAGCTTTCTTT,CASSFQGADTEAFF
TRBJ2-5,TRBV20-1,.,.,TGCAGTACAAAACCCGGGCAGCAAGAGACCCAGTACTTC,CSTKPGQQETQYF
TRBJ2-4,TRBV3-1,TRBD2,few,TGTGCCAGCAGCCAAAGCGGGAGTGTCATTCAGTACTTC,CASSQSGSVIQYF
TRBJ1-5,TRBV18,TRBD1,many,TGTGCCAGCTCACCAACAGGGGGTGGACAGCCCCAGCATTTT,CASSPTGGGQPQHF
TRBJ2-7,TRBV7-6,TRBD1,many,TGTGCCAGCAGCGACACACAGGGGTACGAGCAGTACTTC,CASSDTQGYEQYF
TRBJ1-3,TRBV20-1,.,.,TGCAGTGCTAGAGCCCAGTACACCATATATTTT,CSARAQYTIYF
TRBJ2-1,TRBV2,.,.,TGTGCCAGCATGGCTGGGCTAGACTCCTACAATGAGCAGTTCTTC,CASMAGLDSYNEQFF
TRBJ2-2,TRBV29-1,.,many,TGCAGCGTTGTTCCGGGAGAGGAGACCGGGGAGCTGTTTTTT,CSVVPGEETGELFF
TRBJ2-7,TRBV7-2,.,many,TGTGCCAGCAGCTTAGACAGAATCTACGAGCAGTACTTC,CASSLDRIYEQYF
TRBJ2-7,TRBV20-1,TRBD2,medium-sized,TGCAGTGCTACCTCCGGGACTAGCTCCTACGAGCAGTACTTC,CSATSGTSSYEQYF
TRBJ2-7,TRBV18,.,few,TGTGCCAGCTCACAGGAGACAGAGCCCTACGAGCAGTACTTC,CASSQETEPYEQYF
TRBJ2-1,TRBV6-5,TRBD2,few,TGTGCCAGCAGCCGCATCGCTAGCGGGGGCCACAATGAGCAGTTCTTC,CASSRIASGGHNEQFF
TRBJ1-5,TRBV28,TRBD1,many,TGTGCCAGCAGCACGACAGGGGACGGACAGCCCCAGCATTTT,CASSTTGDGQPQHF
TRBJ2-3,TRBV7-2,.,few,TGTGCCAGCAGCTTAGGACCAGCTAGTCGCCCGGGCCCAGATACGCAGTATTTT,CASSLGPASRPGPDTQYF
TRBJ2-1,TRBV3-1,.,many,TGTGCCAGCAGCCAAGCGCGGGGCAGTGAGCAGTTCTTC,CASSQARGSEQFF
TRBJ2-3,TRBV2,.,many,TGTGCCAGCAGTGACAGGGGAGGCACAGATACGCAGTATTTT,CASSDRGGTDTQYF
TRBJ1-5,TRBV20-1,.,.,TGCAGTGCTAACCCTAGGACTAGCGGGAGCAATCAGCCCCAGCATTTT,CSANPRTSGSNQPQHF
TRBJ2-5,TRBV7-8,.,many,TGTGCCAGCAGCTTAGAGTTTGCCACCGAAGGGGAGACCCAGTACTTC,CASSLEFATEGETQYF
TRBJ2-5,TRBV19,.,many,TGTGCCAGTAGTCTCCCGCAGGAGACCCAGTACTTC,CASSLPQETQYF
TRBJ2-1,TRBV7-2,TRBD2,many,TGTGCCAGCACCCCGGGGGGGAATCACAATGAGCAGTTCTTC,CASTPGGNHNEQFF
TRBJ2-7,TRBV5-1,.,.,TGCGCCAGCAGCTTGGGCAGGAAGAGCTCCTACGGGCAGTACTTC,CASSLGRKSSYGQYF
TRBJ2-1,TRBV5-1,TRBD1,many,TGCGCCAGCAGCTTACAGGGGGCCAACCGAGGGAACAATGAGCAGTTCTTC,CASSLQGANRGNNEQFF
TRBJ2-1,TRBV15,TRBD1,many,TGTGCCACCAGCAGAGATCGGGGGACAGGGTCCCTTAAGCAGTTCTTC,CATSRDRGTGSLKQFF
TRBJ2-3,TRBV6-6,.,few,TGTGCCAGCAGTCACCGGGGGTTTAGCACAGATACGCAGTATTTT,CASSHRGFSTDTQYF
TRBJ2-1,TRBV15,TRBD1,.,TGTGCCACCAGCCATTCTGTGACAGGGGAGGATGAGCAGTTCTTC,CATSHSVTGEDEQFF
TRBJ2-1,TRBV11-2,.,.,TGTGCCAGCAGCTTAGGGGGACGGGCATCCTACAATGAGCAGTTCTTC,CASSLGGRASYNEQFF